The clone carrying this T cell receptor beta chain appeared once. Trimming shortened V by 4 bases and J by 7 bases, and 18 bases separated the two germline ends. The CDR3 length is 14 residues. Germline CDR1 reads SGDLS; CDR2 reads YYNGEE. The sample is drawn from a study of Ad26.COV2.S vaccination and SARS-CoV-2 variants. Libraries were prepared by immunoSEQ multiplex PCR; TCRdb keeps only in-frame clonotypes and omits some of them. The sample lists just under 250,000 clones, more than 75% occurring once. The treatment denotes: around 19 received Ad26.COV2.S at low or high dose, single or two shots; several received placebo; per-sample allocation not given. Following the first vaccine or placebo injection, samples were taken on day 63.

The source is a person between 18 and 65 years old who received the Ad26.COV2.S COVID-19 vaccine or a placebo. Source: peripheral blood, taken in a trial of Ad26.COV2.S vaccine versus placebo. The chain uses TRBV9 and TRBJ2-7; D possibly corresponds to TRBD2 (6 bases). The CDR3 spells CASSPRRGGGEQYF. CDR3 DNA: TGTGCCAGCAGCCCGCGAAGGGGCGGAGGGGAGCAGTACTTC.